This entry lists 26 T cell receptor beta chains sequenced from one sample in a study of response to subunit inactivated influenza vaccine. Each CDR3 protein is one row after TCRdb ran MiXCR on the RT-PCR reads. The profile shows around 190,000 distinct CDR3 sequences, about 9% of them singletons. Sequencing was performed on non-naive T cells sorted from PBMCs, taken on the day of vaccination. Receptors were obtained from a man aged 50-60 years who received an inactivated influenza vaccine.

In its sample, this clonotype was seen many times. This chain joins TRBV30 and TRBJ2-6; 9 bases are shared with TRBD1. This CDR3 has 15 amino acids. V shed 5 bases and J 2 bases; nucleotides not matched to a gene: 4. Germline V gene data show CDR1 as GTSNPN and CDR2 as SVGIG (reference sequence). This CDR3 reads CAWGTGYTGANVLTF. CDR3 coding DNA: TGTGCCTGGGGGACAGGGTATACTGGGGCCAACGTCCTGACTTTC.

V is TRBV24-1 and J is TRBJ2-5; D ambiguous. CDR3 length: 15 residues. V was trimmed by 7 bases and J by 4 bases, leaving 18 bases between them. Germline assignment: CDR1 KGHDR and CDR2 SFDVKD. CDR3 DNA: TGTGCCACCAGCTTGGGGTTGGGAAAGGGAGAGACCCAGTACTTC. Protein: CATSLGLGKGETQYF.

This clonotype occurred a few times. The chain carries TRBV7-2 and TRBJ2-3, with 8 bases identical to TRBD2. This CDR3 has 13 residues. The V gene's germline CDR1 is SGHTA and CDR2 FQGNSA. V lost 6 bases, J lost 3 bases, and 2 bases stayed unmatched. The CDR3 spells CASRAGVTDTQYF. The CDR3 DNA follows: TGTGCCAGCAGAGCGGGAGTAACAGATACGCAGTATTTT.

This clonotype was detected ten times or more. This chain links TRBV20-1 with TRBJ1-5; D gene unclear. The CDR3 covers 10 residues. Germline V CDR1 and CDR2: DFQATT, SNEGSKA (reference sequence). V was pared by 4 bases and J by 11 bases, with 9 bases between. The CDR3, as DNA: TGCAGTGCTATGCTATTAGCCCAGCATTTT. Amino acids: CSAMLLAQHF.

Turning to this clonotype: A much larger clone differs by one base, so this may be a read error. The chain employs TRBV28 and TRBJ2-1; 10 bases are a match to TRBD2. This CDR3 comprises 14 residues. Germline CDR1 is MDHEN and CDR2 is SYDVKM. The CDR3 DNA follows: TGTGCCAGCAGTTTGAGCGGGGGGGCCGATGAGCAGCTCTTC. Protein: CASSLSGGADEQLF.

This clonotype was recorded a few times. This CDR3 is CASSEGRYGYTF. The CDR3 DNA reads TGTGCCAGCAGTGAAGGCAGATATGGCTACACCTTC. This sequence joins TRBV6-1 and TRBJ1-2; D gene uncertain. Germline CDR1 reads MNHNS; CDR2 reads SASEGT. There are 12 residues in the CDR3. Trimming shortened V by 1 base and J by 5 bases, and 5 bases separated the two germline ends.

The chain joins TRBV29-1 to TRBJ2-1; D is perhaps TRBD1 or TRBD2 (5 bases each). Germline assignment: CDR1 SQVTM and CDR2 ANQGSEA. This CDR3 region has 14 residues. With 3 bases removed from V and 7 bases from J, the gap between germline ends came to 16 bases. CDR3 residues: CSVEDQGRLNEQFF. Written as DNA, the CDR3 is TGCAGCGTTGAGGACCAGGGACGCTTAAATGAGCAGTTCTTC.

The genes are TRBV29-1 and TRBJ1-2; 7 bases align to TRBD1. V lost 7 bases, J lost 4 bases, and 6 bases stayed unmatched. The CDR3 is 12 residues long. CDR1 SQVTM and CDR2 ANQGSEA come from the germline V gene. The CDR3 bases are TGCAGCGCTCTGGGACAGATCTATGGCTACACCTTC. Translation: CSALGQIYGYTF.

This clonotype was seen repeatedly, ten times or more. The J gene is TRBJ1-3, the V gene TRBV29-1; the match to TRBD1 covers 7 bases. Germline CDR1 and CDR2: SQVTM and ANQGSEA. The CDR3 extends over 14 amino acids. V lost 3 bases and J lost 3; bases outside the gene matches: 5. The CDR3 DNA sequence: TGCAGCGTTGACAAGACAGGGAATGGAAACACCATATATTTT. Protein product: CSVDKTGNGNTIYF. Full variable domain (rest looked up from reference TRBV29-1 and TRBJ1-3): SAVISQKPSRDICQRGTSLTIQCQVDSQVTMMFWYRQQPGQSLTLIATANQGSEATYESGFVIDKFPISRPNLTFSTLTVSNMSPEDSSIYLCSVDKTGNGNTIYFGEGSWLTVV.

This clonotype has at least ten counts. This rearrangement joins TRBV2 to TRBJ2-1, with 7 bases fitting TRBD2. Germline V gives CDR1 SNHLY, CDR2 FYNNEI. The CDR3 has 14 residues. The V and J ends lost 0 bases and 8 bases, in that order; junction bases with no gene match: 4. As DNA, the CDR3 is TGTGCCAGCAGTGAAGCCCCGACTAGCTATGAGCAGTTCTTC. This gives the protein CASSEAPTSYEQFF.

J is TRBJ2-1 and V is TRBV29-1; 8 bases line up with TRBD2. Trimming at V came to 7 bases and at J to 3 bases, leaving 11 bases not matched to a gene. Germline CDR1 and CDR2: SQVTM and ANQGSEA. The CDR3 runs to 15 residues. The CDR3 loop reads CSAEPKSGSYNEQFF. CDR3 in DNA: TGCAGCGCCGAACCAAAAAGCGGGAGCTACAATGAGCAGTTCTTC.

This clonotype was observed a handful of times. The chain combines TRBV27 with TRBJ2-1; D might be TRBD1 (6 bases). Trimming removed 5 bases at V and 4 bases at J, with 15 bases between. This CDR3 spans 15 amino acids. CDR1 is MNHEY, CDR2 SMNVEV, per germline (reference sequence). CDR3 sequence (DNA): TGTGCCAGCAGTCCGAGGGGGAGCGCTTACAATGAGCAGTTCTTC. Its protein product is CASSPRGSAYNEQFF.

This clonotype was counted only a few times. The V and J genes are TRBV7-2 and TRBJ2-1; TRBD2 matches at 8 bases. Germline V gives CDR1 SGHTA, CDR2 FQGNSA. Trimming took 2 bases from V and 7 from J; bases not matched to a gene: 10. CDR3 length: 16 amino acids. CDR3 in DNA: TGTGCCAGCAGCTTAACGTTGGGGACTAGTGGTAATGAGCAGTTCTTC. This sequence encodes CASSLTLGTSGNEQFF. Using reference TRBV7-2 and TRBJ2-1 for the parts outside the CDR3, the full variable domain is GAGVSQSPSNKVTEKGKDVELRCDPISGHTALYWYRQSLGQGLEFLIYFQGNSAPDKSGLPSDRFSAERTGGSVSTLTIQRTQQEDSAVYLCASSLTLGTSGNEQFFGPGTRLTVL.

At least ten counts were recorded for this clonotype. The chain joins TRBV7-2 to TRBJ2-5; D call uncertain. Germline values: CDR1 SGHTA, CDR2 FQGNSA. V was trimmed by 4 bases and J by 7 bases, leaving 13 bases between them. This CDR3 has 13 amino acids. The CDR3 DNA reads TGTGCCAGCAGCTCCCCTACCGCAGGGACCCAGTACTTC. This translates into CASSSPTAGTQYF.

The V and J genes are TRBV5-5 and TRBJ1-4; 7 positions agree with TRBD1. V shed 4 bases and J 3 bases; nucleotides not matched to a gene: 6. The length of the CDR3 is 15 residues. Per the germline V gene, CDR1 is SGHKS and CDR2 is YYEKEE (reference sequence). CDR3 in amino acids: CASSPGTVPNEKLFF. CDR3 coding DNA: TGTGCCAGCAGCCCCGGGACAGTGCCTAATGAAAAACTGTTTTTT.

A few counts support this clonotype. The V gene is TRBV6-1, the J gene TRBJ1-2; 8 bases fit TRBD1. Looked up from germline, CDR1 is MNHNS and CDR2 is SASEGT. The CDR3 sequence is 17 residues long. With 8 bases clipped from V and 6 bases from J, the junction kept 20 bases outside the gene matches. CDR3 coding DNA: TGTGCCAGCTCCCCGGGACAGGCTGAGAGTCCCCGGAATGGCTACACCTTC. Translation: CASSPGQAESPRNGYTF.

This clonotype was observed many times. The chain uses TRBV7-9 and TRBJ2-3; D not resolved. Trimming took off 2 bases at V and 3 bases at J, with 9 bases between the two ends. Germline V gene sequence: CDR1 SEHNR, CDR2 FQNEAQ (reference sequence). The CDR3 is made up of 14 amino acids. This chain's CDR3 is CASSLTVMTDTQYF. The CDR3 bases are TGTGCCAGCAGCTTAACCGTGATGACAGATACGCAGTATTTT.

The chain has TRBV6-1 and TRBJ2-3, with D maybe TRBD2 (5 bases). The CDR3 spans 13 residues. In germline, CDR1 is MNHNS, CDR2 SASEGT. Trimming removed 2 bases at V and 7 bases at J, with 10 bases between. In nucleotides, the CDR3 is TGTGCCAGCAGTGAACTACTAGACCATACGCAGTATTTT. Translating it yields CASSELLDHTQYF.

This clonotype showed up many times. This chain connects TRBV5-1 to TRBJ2-3; D might be TRBD2 (6 bases). The V end was cut by 3 bases, the J end by 0 bases, with 14 bases between. The CDR3 loop spans 16 amino acids. Germline CDR1 and CDR2: SGHRS and YFSETQ. The CDR3: CASSSRGKTSTDTQYF. The CDR3 nucleotides are TGCGCCAGCAGCTCCCGGGGGAAGACCAGCACAGATACGCAGTATTTT.

The sample holds a few counts of this clonotype. This chain joins TRBV7-2 and TRBJ2-3; 12 bases are shared with TRBD2. This CDR3 region has 16 residues. The trim removed 3 bases at V and 2 bases at J, leaving 3 bases unmatched. Germline lookup yields CDR1 SGHTA and CDR2 FQGNSA. CDR3 region: CASSLRLAGVTDTQYF. For the CDR3, the DNA is TGTGCCAGCAGCTTGCGACTAGCGGGGGTCACAGATACGCAGTATTTT.

On this clonotype: A much larger clone sits a single nucleotide away, making a read error possible. The chain employs TRBV6-1 and TRBJ2-7; 7 bases agree with TRBD1. The J call is in doubt because the DNA end fits TRBJ2-1 better. This CDR3 contains 13 residues. The V gene's germline CDR1 is MNHNS and CDR2 SASEGT. CDR3 region: CASSVGGLNEQFF. CDR3 DNA sequence: TGTGCCAGCAGTGTAGGGGGCCTTAACGAGCAGTTCTTC.

This clonotype was recorded at least ten times. The V and J genes are TRBV5-1 and TRBJ1-2; D call uncertain. The CDR3 spans 13 residues. The germline V and J ends were trimmed by 4 bases and 2 bases, with 9 bases remaining between them. The germline CDR1 and CDR2 sequences are SGHRS and YFSETQ. This CDR3 is CASSPDPNYGYTF. CDR3 coding DNA: TGCGCCAGCAGCCCCGATCCCAACTATGGCTACACCTTC.

This clonotype was counted at least ten times. The rearrangement uses TRBV5-5 and TRBJ2-5; TRBD2 matches 9 bases. Germline CDR1 reads SGHKS; CDR2 reads YYEKEE (reference sequence). V lost 3 bases to trimming and J lost 4 bases; unmatched junction nucleotides: 7. The CDR3 extends over 15 amino acids. The CDR3 region is CASSWGAGGGETQYF. DNA of the CDR3: TGTGCCAGCAGCTGGGGAGCGGGGGGAGGAGAGACCCAGTACTTC.

This clonotype was recorded at least ten times. The chain has TRBV11-1 and TRBJ2-5; D might be TRBD2 (5 bases). Trimming stripped 5 bases from V and 2 bases from J, with 12 bases between. The CDR3 consists of 14 residues. CDR1 and CDR2 from the germline V gene are SGHAT and FQDESV (reference sequence). The DNA for the CDR3 is TGTGCCAGCAGCGTGACTCCGGGACAAGAGACCCAGTACTTC. Residues: CASSVTPGQETQYF.

This clonotype turned up a few times. The V call is TRBV20-1, the J call TRBJ2-1; no reliable D call. V was cut by 4 bases and J by 8 bases, with 9 bases left in between. This CDR3 has 11 amino acids. CDR1 is DFQATT and CDR2 is SNEGSKA in the germline V gene (reference sequence). CDR3 bases: TGCAGTGCTAACCGGGTAGATGAGCAGTTCTTC. Encoded protein: CSANRVDEQFF.

This chain links TRBV5-5 with TRBJ1-1; D uncertain. Germline CDR1 SGHKS, CDR2 YYEKEE (reference sequence). The CDR3 runs 12 residues. The V end was cut by 0 bases, the J end by 10 bases, with 10 bases between. The CDR3 protein is CASSLGLLGAFF. As DNA, the CDR3 is TGTGCCAGCAGCTTGGGCCTCCTCGGAGCTTTCTTT. Full variable domain (remainder filled in from reference TRBV5-5 and TRBJ1-1): DAGVTQSPTHLIKTRGQQVTLRCSPISGHKSVSWYQQVLGQGPQFIFQYYEKEERGRGNFPDRFSARQFPNYSSELNVNALLLGDSALYLCASSLGLLGAFFGQGTRLTVV.